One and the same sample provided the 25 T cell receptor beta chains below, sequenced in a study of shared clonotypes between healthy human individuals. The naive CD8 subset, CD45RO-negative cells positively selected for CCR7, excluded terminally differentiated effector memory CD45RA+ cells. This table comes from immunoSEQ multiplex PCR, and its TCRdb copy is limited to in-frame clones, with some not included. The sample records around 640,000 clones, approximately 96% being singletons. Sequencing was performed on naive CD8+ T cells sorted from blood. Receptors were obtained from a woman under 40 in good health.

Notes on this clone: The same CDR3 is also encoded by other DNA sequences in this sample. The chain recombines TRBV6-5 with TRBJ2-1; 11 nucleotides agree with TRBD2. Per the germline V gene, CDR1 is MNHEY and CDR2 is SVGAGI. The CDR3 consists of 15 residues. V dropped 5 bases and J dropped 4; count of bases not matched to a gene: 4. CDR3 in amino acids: CASSPGTSGYNEQFF. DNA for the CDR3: TGTGCCAGCAGTCCCGGGACTAGCGGTTACAATGAGCAGTTCTTC.

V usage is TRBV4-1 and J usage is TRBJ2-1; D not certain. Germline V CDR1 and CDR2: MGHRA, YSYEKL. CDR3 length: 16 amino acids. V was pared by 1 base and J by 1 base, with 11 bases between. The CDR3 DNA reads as TGCGCCAGCAGCCAAGGAGGAGACCCTTCCTACAATGAGCAGTTCTTC. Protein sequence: CASSQGGDPSYNEQFF.

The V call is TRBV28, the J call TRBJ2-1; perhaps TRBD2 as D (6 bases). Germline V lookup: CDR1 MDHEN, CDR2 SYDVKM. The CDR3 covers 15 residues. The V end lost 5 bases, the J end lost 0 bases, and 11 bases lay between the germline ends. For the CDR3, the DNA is TGTGCCAGCAGTCTGACTAGGAGCTCCTACAATGAGCAGTTCTTC. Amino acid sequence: CASSLTRSSYNEQFF.

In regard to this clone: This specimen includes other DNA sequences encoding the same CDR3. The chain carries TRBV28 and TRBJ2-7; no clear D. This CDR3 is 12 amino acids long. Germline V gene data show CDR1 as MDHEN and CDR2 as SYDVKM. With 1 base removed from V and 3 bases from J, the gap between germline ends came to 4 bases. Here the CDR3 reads CASSLFGYEQYF. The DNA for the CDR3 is TGTGCCAGCAGTTTATTTGGCTACGAGCAGTACTTC.

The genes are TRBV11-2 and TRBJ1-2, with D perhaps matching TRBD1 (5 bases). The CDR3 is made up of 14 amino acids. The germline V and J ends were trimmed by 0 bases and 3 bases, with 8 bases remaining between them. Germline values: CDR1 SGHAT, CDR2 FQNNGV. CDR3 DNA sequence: TGTGCCAGCAGCTTAGATAAGGGGTACTATGGCTACACCTTC. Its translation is CASSLDKGYYGYTF.

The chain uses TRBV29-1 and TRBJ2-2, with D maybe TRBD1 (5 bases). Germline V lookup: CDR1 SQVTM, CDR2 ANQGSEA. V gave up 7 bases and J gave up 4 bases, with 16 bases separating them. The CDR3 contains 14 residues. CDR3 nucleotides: TGCAGCGCCACCTTAGGGGTTCGCACCGGGGAGCTGTTTTTT. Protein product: CSATLGVRTGELFF.

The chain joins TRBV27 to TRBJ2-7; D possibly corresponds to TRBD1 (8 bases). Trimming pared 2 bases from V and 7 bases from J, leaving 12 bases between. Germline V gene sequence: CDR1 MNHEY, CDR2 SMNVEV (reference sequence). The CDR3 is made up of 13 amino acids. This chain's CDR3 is CASSLGQGGEQYF. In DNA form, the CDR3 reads TGTGCCAGCAGTTTAGGACAGGGAGGGGAGCAGTACTTC.

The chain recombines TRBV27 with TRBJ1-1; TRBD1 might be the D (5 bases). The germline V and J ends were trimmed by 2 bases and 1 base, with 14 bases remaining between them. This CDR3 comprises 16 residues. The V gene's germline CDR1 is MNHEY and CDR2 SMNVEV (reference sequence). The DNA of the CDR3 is TGTGCCAGCAGTTTAAACGGGGGAAATAGGAACACTGAAGCTTTCTTT. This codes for CASSLNGGNRNTEAFF.

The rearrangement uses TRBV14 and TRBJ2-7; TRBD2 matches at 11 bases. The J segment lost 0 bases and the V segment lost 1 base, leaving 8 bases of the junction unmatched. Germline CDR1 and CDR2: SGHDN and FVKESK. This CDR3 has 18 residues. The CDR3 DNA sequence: TGTGCCAGCAGCCAAGGGAGGGGACTAGCGGAAACCTCCTACGAGCAGTACTTC. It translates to CASSQGRGLAETSYEQYF.

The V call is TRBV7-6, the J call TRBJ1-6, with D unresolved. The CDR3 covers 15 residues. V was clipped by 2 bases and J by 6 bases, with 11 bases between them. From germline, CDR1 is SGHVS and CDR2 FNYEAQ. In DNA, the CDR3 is TGTGCCAGCAGCTTACGGACGACGGGTAATTCACCCCTCCACTTT. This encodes CASSLRTTGNSPLHF.

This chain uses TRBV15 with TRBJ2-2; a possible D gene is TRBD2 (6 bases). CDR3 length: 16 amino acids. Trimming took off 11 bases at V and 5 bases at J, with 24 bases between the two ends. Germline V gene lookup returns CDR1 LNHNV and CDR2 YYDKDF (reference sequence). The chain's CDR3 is CAAGAWAVGRTGELFF. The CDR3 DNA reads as TGTGCCGCCGGGGCGTGGGCCGTCGGGAGAACCGGGGAGCTGTTTTTT. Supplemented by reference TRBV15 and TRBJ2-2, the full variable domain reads DAMVIQNPRYQVTQFGKPVTLSCSQTLNHNVMYWYQQKSSQAPKLLFHYYDKDFNNEADTPDNFQSRRPNTSFCFLDIRSPGLGDTAMYLCAAGAWAVGRTGELFFGEGSRLTVL.

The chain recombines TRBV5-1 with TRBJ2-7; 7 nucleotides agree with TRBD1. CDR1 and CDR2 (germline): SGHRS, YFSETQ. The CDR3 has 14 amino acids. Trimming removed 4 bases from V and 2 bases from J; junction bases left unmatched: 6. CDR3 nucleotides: TGCGCCAGCAGCCACCGGGACAGTCCCTACGAGCAGTACTTC. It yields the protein CASSHRDSPYEQYF.

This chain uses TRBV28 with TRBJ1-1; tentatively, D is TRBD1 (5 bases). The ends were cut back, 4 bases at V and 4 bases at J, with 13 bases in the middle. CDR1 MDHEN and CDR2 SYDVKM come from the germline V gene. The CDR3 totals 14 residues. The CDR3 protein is CASSYDGAGTEAFF. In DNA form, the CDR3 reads TGTGCCAGCAGTTACGATGGGGCTGGCACTGAAGCTTTCTTT.

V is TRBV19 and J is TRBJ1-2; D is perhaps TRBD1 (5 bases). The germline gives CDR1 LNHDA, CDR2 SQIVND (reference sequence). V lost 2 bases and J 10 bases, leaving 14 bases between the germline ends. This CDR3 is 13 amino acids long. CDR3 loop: CASSITGVSDYTF. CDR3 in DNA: TGTGCCAGTAGTATAACAGGTGTTAGCGACTACACCTTC.

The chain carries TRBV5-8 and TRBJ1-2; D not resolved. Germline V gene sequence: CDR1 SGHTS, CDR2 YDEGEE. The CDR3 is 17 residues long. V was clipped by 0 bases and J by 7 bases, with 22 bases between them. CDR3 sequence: CASSLAVYREPFGGYTF. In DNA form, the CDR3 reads TGTGCCAGCAGCTTGGCCGTGTATAGGGAGCCCTTCGGTGGCTACACCTTC.

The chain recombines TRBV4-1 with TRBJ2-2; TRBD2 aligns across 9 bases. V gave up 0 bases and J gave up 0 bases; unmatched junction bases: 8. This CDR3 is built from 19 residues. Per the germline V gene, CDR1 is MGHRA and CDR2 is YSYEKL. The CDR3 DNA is TGCGCCAGCAGCCAAGATTTGGCAACTAGCGGGTCGAACACCGGGGAGCTGTTTTTT. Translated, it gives CASSQDLATSGSNTGELFF.

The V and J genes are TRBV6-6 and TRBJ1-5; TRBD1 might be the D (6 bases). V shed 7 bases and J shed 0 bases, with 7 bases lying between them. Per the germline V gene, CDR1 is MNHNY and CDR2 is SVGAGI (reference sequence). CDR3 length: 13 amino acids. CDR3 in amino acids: CASTGHSNQPQHF. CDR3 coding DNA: TGTGCCAGCACGGGACATAGCAATCAGCCCCAGCATTTT.

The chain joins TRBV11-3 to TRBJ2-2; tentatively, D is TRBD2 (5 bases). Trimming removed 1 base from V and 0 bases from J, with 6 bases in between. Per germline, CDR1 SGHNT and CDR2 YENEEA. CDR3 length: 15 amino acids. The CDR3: CASSLGGPNTGELFF. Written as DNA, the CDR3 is TGTGCCAGCAGCTTAGGAGGGCCGAACACCGGGGAGCTGTTTTTT.

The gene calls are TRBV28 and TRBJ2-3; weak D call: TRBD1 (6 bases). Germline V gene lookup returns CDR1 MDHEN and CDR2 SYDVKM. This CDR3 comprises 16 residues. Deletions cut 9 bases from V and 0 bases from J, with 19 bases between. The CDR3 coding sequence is TGTGCCAGTGGAAACAGGGCCCCCCCTAGCACAGATACGCAGTATTTT. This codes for CASGNRAPPSTDTQYF.

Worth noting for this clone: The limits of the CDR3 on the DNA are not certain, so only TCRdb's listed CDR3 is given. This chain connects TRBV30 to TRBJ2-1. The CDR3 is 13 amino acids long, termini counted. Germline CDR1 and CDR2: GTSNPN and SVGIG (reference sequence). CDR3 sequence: CAWSFGPGLEQFF.

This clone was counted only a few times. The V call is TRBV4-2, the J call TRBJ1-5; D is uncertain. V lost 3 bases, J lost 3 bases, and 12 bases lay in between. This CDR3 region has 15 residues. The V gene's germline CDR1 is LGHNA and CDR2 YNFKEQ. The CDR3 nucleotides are TGTGCCAGCAGCCAGGAGGAACAGTCCAATCAGCCCCAGCATTTT. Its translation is CASSQEEQSNQPQHF.

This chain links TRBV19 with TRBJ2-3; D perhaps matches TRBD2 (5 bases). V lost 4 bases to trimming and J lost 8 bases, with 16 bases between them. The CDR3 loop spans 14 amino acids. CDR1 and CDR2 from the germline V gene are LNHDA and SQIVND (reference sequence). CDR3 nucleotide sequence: TGTGCCAGTAGTACTCTAGCCGCTGAGGCTACGCAGTATTTT. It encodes CASSTLAAEATQYF.

The CDR3 nucleotides are TGTGCCAGCCGCCCGAGCGAGGCTATGCTACCAAGGCCCTCTGGAAACACCATATATTTT. Its protein is CASRPSEAMLPRPSGNTIYF. The chain couples TRBV28 to TRBJ1-3; D gene ambiguous. CDR3 length: 20 amino acids. The V and J ends lost 8 bases and 0 bases respectively, with 29 bases between them. Germline CDR1 and CDR2: MDHEN and SYDVKM.

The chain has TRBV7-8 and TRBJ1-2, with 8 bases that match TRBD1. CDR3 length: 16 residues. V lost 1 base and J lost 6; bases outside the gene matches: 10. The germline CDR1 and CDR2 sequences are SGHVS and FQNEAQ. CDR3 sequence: CASSLDAGGLVDGYTF. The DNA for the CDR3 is TGTGCCAGCAGCTTAGACGCAGGGGGCCTGGTTGATGGCTACACCTTC. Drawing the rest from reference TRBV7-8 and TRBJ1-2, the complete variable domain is GAGVSQSPRYKVAKRGQDVALRCDPISGHVSLFWYQQALGQGPEFLTYFQNEAQLDKSGLPSDRFFAERPEGSVSTLKIQRTQQEDSAVYLCASSLDAGGLVDGYTFGSGTRLTVV.

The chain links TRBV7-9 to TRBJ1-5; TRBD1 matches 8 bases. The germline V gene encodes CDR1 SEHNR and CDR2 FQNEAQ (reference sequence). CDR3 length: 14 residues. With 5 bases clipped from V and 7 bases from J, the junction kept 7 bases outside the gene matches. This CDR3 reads CASSPPGDRQPQHF. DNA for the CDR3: TGTGCCAGCAGCCCCCCGGGGGACAGGCAGCCCCAGCATTTT.